The 14 T cell receptor beta chains reported below all come from one sample, sequenced in a study of human T cells and chemical hapten exposure. TCRdb re-derived calls from the RACE reads in MiXCR, one entry per CDR3 protein. This repertoire shows tens of thousands of distinct CDR3 sequences, 9.6% found once; its top ten account for approximately 3.9%. The time point is: pre-sensitization, week 0. Treatment given: therapeutic diphenylcyclopropenone sensitization with weekly scalp DPC. The sample in question was whole blood, obtained in connection with sensitization to the hapten diphenylcyclopropenone (DPC). Receptor source: a woman aged 40 to 50 with alopecia areata. Some clones in this sample may be carry-over from other donors' samples.

This chain connects TRBV19 to TRBJ1-1; D uncertain. The germline CDR1 and CDR2 sequences are LNHDA and SQIVND (reference sequence). V was trimmed by 0 bases and J by 12 bases, leaving 8 bases between them. This CDR3 has 11 amino acids. The CDR3 region has the DNA TGTGCCAGTAGTATAGAGGCGAGGCCTTTCTTT. It codes for CASSIEARPFF.

The CDR3 DNA reads as TGTGCCAGCAGCCACCAGACCCGGGCTAACTATGGCTACACCTTC. Its protein is CASSHQTRANYGYTF. The chain links TRBV7-8 to TRBJ1-2; D gene unclear. The CDR3 runs 15 residues. CDR1 and CDR2 (germline): SGHVS, FQNEAQ. Between the trimmed V and J ends, which lost 5 bases and 0 bases, there was a span of 13 bases.

The chain is built from TRBV7-9 and TRBJ1-1; D is ambiguous. Germline loops: CDR1 SEHNR, CDR2 FQNEAQ (reference sequence). This CDR3 has 17 amino acids. Trimming took off 3 bases at V and 5 bases at J, with 22 bases between the two ends. The CDR3 DNA follows: TGTGCCAGCAGCTTTATCCGGACCCCCAGCCAGGAGACTGAAGCTTTCTTT. Translating it yields CASSFIRTPSQETEAFF.

This clonotype was seen repeatedly, ten times or more. The genes are TRBV6-1 and TRBJ1-1, with D perhaps TRBD1 (6 bases). The CDR3 spans 17 residues. Germline lookup yields CDR1 MNHNS and CDR2 SASEGT. V was shortened by 4 bases and J by 3 bases, with 21 bases between the two germline ends. CDR3 protein: CASSVLYRELGDTEAFF. The CDR3 DNA follows: TGTGCCAGCAGTGTCTTGTACAGGGAGCTGGGGGACACTGAAGCTTTCTTT.

About this clonotype itself: Possible read error: a much larger clone is one base away. In this CDR3 the conserved last residue, phenylalanine or tryptophan, is missing, so a read error is likely. The J gene is TRBJ2-3, the V gene TRBV10-3, with TRBD1 identical over 12 bases. The V gene's germline CDR1 is ENHRY and CDR2 SYGVKD. Unmatched junction bases numbered 2, after V lost 4 bases and J lost 0 bases. This CDR3 is 16 amino acids long. The CDR3 region is CAISGGQGASTDTQYL. The CDR3 DNA is TGTGCCATCAGTGGGGGACAGGGGGCTAGCACAGATACGCAGTATTTG.

In its sample, this clonotype was seen a few times. V and J are TRBV7-8 and TRBJ2-6; D is unresolved. Looked up from germline, CDR1 is SGHVS and CDR2 is FQNEAQ. V shed 4 bases and J shed 0 bases, with 4 bases lying between them. This CDR3 is 14 amino acids long. In nucleotides, the CDR3 is TGTGCCAGCAGCTGGAACTCTGGGGCCAACGTCCTGACTTTC. Translated: CASSWNSGANVLTF.

This clonotype was observed many times. The J gene is TRBJ2-2, the V gene TRBV20-1; a possible D gene is TRBD2 (5 bases). Deletions cut 0 bases from V and 4 bases from J, with 9 bases between. The CDR3 consists of 14 residues. Germline loops: CDR1 DFQATT, CDR2 SNEGSKA (reference sequence). The CDR3 nucleotides read TGCAGTGCTAGAGACCCACTAGGCACCGGGGAGCTGTTTTTT. Encoded protein: CSARDPLGTGELFF.

This clonotype appeared many times. The chain joins TRBV24-1 to TRBJ2-4; 9 bases agree with TRBD1. The CDR3 loop spans 14 amino acids. The junction had 0 bases not matched to a gene; V was cut back by 3 bases and J by 4 bases. The V gene's germline CDR1 is KGHDR and CDR2 SFDVKD. CDR3 DNA sequence: TGTGCCACCAGTGATGGACAGGGGAAAAACATTCAGTACTTC. Residues: CATSDGQGKNIQYF.

This clonotype has a handful of counts. The gene calls are TRBV11-2 and TRBJ2-2; 8 bases map to TRBD2. The CDR3 totals 15 residues. Germline loops: CDR1 SGHAT, CDR2 FQNNGV. V lost 10 bases and J lost 2; bases outside the gene matches: 9. The CDR3 DNA sequence: TGTGCCACCCCGGGGGGGGGTTTAAACACCGGGGAGCTGTTTTTT. Translation: CATPGGGLNTGELFF.

This clonotype has at least ten counts. The V gene is TRBV18, the J gene TRBJ1-4; D perhaps matches TRBD1 (5 bases). This CDR3 comprises 15 residues. The V gene's germline CDR1 is KGHSH and CDR2 LQKENI. Trimming shortened V by 1 base and J by 8 bases, and 14 bases separated the two germline ends. The CDR3 is CASSPRAGRNEKLFF. In DNA, the CDR3 is TGTGCCAGCTCACCACGGGCAGGGCGAAACGAAAAACTGTTTTTT.

A note on this clonotype: A much bigger clone sits one base away, suggesting this may be a read error. The CDR3 region has the DNA TGTGCCCGCCGAGACTCTGGAAACACCATATGTTTT. As protein: CARRDSGNTICF. This chain connects TRBV7-9 to TRBJ1-3; D is unclear. The CDR3 length is 12 residues. Germline CDR1 SEHNR, CDR2 FQNEAQ (reference sequence). The variable domain in full, completed from reference TRBV7-9 and TRBJ1-3, reads DTGVSQNPRHKITKRGQNVTFRCDPISEHNRLYWYRQTLGQGPEFLTYFQNEAQLEKSRLLSDRFSAERPKGSFSTLEIQRTEQGDSAMYLCARRDSGNTICFGEGSWLTVV.

The chain combines TRBV4-2 with TRBJ1-1, with D perhaps matching TRBD1 (5 bases). Trimming took off 0 bases at V and 4 bases at J, with 12 bases between the two ends. CDR3 length equals 15 residues. The V gene's germline CDR1 is LGHNA and CDR2 YNFKEQ. The CDR3, as DNA: TGTGCCAGCAGCCAAGAATCCAGGGTAGGCACTGAAGCTTTCTTT. Translation gives CASSQESRVGTEAFF.

This clonotype has just a few counts. This chain connects TRBV7-2 to TRBJ1-2; D is undetermined. Per the germline V gene, CDR1 is SGHTA and CDR2 is FQGNSA. The CDR3 runs to 13 residues. V gave up 5 bases and J gave up 1 base, with 8 bases separating them. CDR3 amino acids: CASSRANNYGYTF. The CDR3 DNA reads TGTGCCAGCAGCCGGGCTAATAACTATGGCTACACCTTC.

This clonotype was seen just once. The V gene is TRBV7-2, the J gene TRBJ2-5; D may match TRBD1 or TRBD2 (5 bases each). Per germline, CDR1 SGHTA and CDR2 FQGNSA. The CDR3 totals 17 residues. V lost 2 bases to trimming and J lost 5 bases, with 21 bases between them. The CDR3 nucleotides are TGTGCCAGCAGCTTATTCGCGGGTCTAGTGGGGGTGGAGACCCAGTACTTC. The encoded protein is CASSLFAGLVGVETQYF.